This passage covers 30 T cell receptor beta chains from one sample sequenced in a study of T cell changes during pregnancy in multiple sclerosis. This table comes from immunoSEQ multiplex PCR, and its TCRdb copy is limited to in-frame clones, with some not included. Of approximately 18,000 clones in the sample, about 87% were seen once. Sequenced here: CD8+ T cells from peripheral blood mononuclear cells, sampled in the third trimester of pregnancy. The receptors were sampled from a female donor in good health, enrolled as a control in a pregnancy study.

V gene TRBV4-3 combines with J gene TRBJ2-7; TRBD2 matches at 11 bases. CDR1 and CDR2 (germline): LGHNA, YSLEER. The CDR3 is made up of 16 amino acids. V was clipped by 0 bases and J by 2 bases; unmatched bases: 3. The CDR3 bases are TGCGCCAGCAGCCAAGATAGTAGCGGGAGGGCCTACGAGCAGTACTTC. It encodes CASSQDSSGRAYEQYF.

V usage is TRBV7-8 and J usage is TRBJ2-2; 11 positions agree with TRBD2. Germline V gives CDR1 SGHVS, CDR2 FQNEAQ. J gave up 2 bases and V 8 bases, and 7 bases lay outside the gene matches. This CDR3 comprises 16 residues. The CDR3 protein is CASGGLAGGNTGELFF. The CDR3 region has the DNA TGTGCCAGCGGGGGCCTAGCGGGGGGAAACACCGGGGAGCTGTTTTTT.

This clone was recorded once. The chain has TRBV25-1 and TRBJ2-7, with D possibly being TRBD2 (6 bases). Trimming cost V 1 base and J 0 bases, with 13 bases left between them. The CDR3 is 16 residues long. Germline CDR1 reads MGHDK; CDR2 reads SYGVNS. The CDR3 here is CASSESFGGSSYEQYF. Written as DNA, the CDR3 is TGTGCCAGCAGTGAATCTTTTGGGGGGAGCTCCTACGAGCAGTACTTC.

The chain has TRBV5-1 and TRBJ2-7; D ambiguous. Germline V gene data show CDR1 as SGHRS and CDR2 as YFSETQ. This CDR3 has 12 amino acids. The V gene lost 0 bases and the J gene lost 7 bases, with 8 bases spanning the gap. The CDR3 DNA reads as TGCGCCAGCAGCTTGGTTCCGAGGGAGCAGTACTTC. Protein sequence: CASSLVPREQYF.

This chain connects TRBV13 to TRBJ2-7, with 12 bases that match TRBD2. With 2 bases clipped from V and 0 bases from J, the junction kept 5 bases outside the gene matches. Germline V lookup: CDR1 PRHDT, CDR2 FYEKMQ (reference sequence). The CDR3 consists of 17 residues. The CDR3 coding sequence is TGTGCCAGCAGCTTAACTCCTAGCGGGGGGGCCTCCTACGAGCAGTACTTC. Translated, it gives CASSLTPSGGASYEQYF. The variable domain in full, with the rest retrieved from reference TRBV13 and TRBJ2-7, is AAGVIQSPRHLIKEKRETATLKCYPIPRHDTVYWYQQGPGQDPQFLISFYEKMQSDKGSIPDRFSAQQFSDYHSELNMSSLELGDSALYFCASSLTPSGGASYEQYFGPGTRLTVT.

This chain joins TRBV5-6 and TRBJ2-3; D gene unclear. V lost 3 bases to trimming and J lost 5 bases, with 4 bases between them. This CDR3 has 11 residues. Germline V gene sequence: CDR1 SGHDT, CDR2 YYEEEE. CDR3 in DNA: TGTGCCAGCAGCTCCGGAGATACGCAGTATTTT. Translation: CASSSGDTQYF. The whole variable domain, remainder taken from reference TRBV5-6 and TRBJ2-3, is DAGVTQSPTHLIKTRGQQVTLRCSPKSGHDTVSWYQQALGQGPQFIFQYYEEEERQRGNFPDRFSGHQFPNYSSELNVNALLLGDSALYLCASSSGDTQYFGPGTRLTVL.

V is TRBV14 and J is TRBJ2-7; 9 bases align to TRBD1. The CDR3 has 16 amino acids. Germline values: CDR1 SGHDN, CDR2 FVKESK. Trimming cost V 2 bases and J 3 bases; bases outside gene matches: 8. The CDR3 DNA sequence: TGTGCCAGCAGCCAACCGACAGGGGGTGACTACTACGAGCAGTACTTC. It is translated as CASSQPTGGDYYEQYF.

The chain employs TRBV2 and TRBJ2-3; D perhaps matches TRBD1 (6 bases). V was shortened by 5 bases and J by 2 bases, with 14 bases between the two germline ends. Germline V gene sequence: CDR1 SNHLY, CDR2 FYNNEI. This CDR3 is built from 15 residues. CDR3 sequence (DNA): TGTGCCAGCAGTCCACAGGGATATGACACAGATACGCAGTATTTT. Its translation: CASSPQGYDTDTQYF.

This clone came up a few times. The chain couples TRBV9 to TRBJ1-6; no reliable D call. V was trimmed by 0 bases and J by 5 bases, leaving 9 bases between them. CDR3 length equals 15 residues. Germline V gene lookup returns CDR1 SGDLS and CDR2 YYNGEE. CDR3: CASSVVGGNNSPLHF. The CDR3 region has the DNA TGTGCCAGCAGCGTAGTGGGAGGTAATAATTCACCCCTCCACTTT.

The chain joins TRBV28 to TRBJ2-1; 11 positions agree with TRBD2. J lost 3 bases, V lost 5 bases, and 3 bases had no gene match. Germline values: CDR1 MDHEN, CDR2 SYDVKM. This CDR3 region has 15 residues. CDR3 DNA sequence: TGTGCCAGCAGTGTCGGGACTAGCGGCTACAATGAGCAGTTCTTC. Translated, it gives CASSVGTSGYNEQFF.

The chain has TRBV29-1 and TRBJ2-7, with 9 bases identical to TRBD2. CDR1 and CDR2 from the germline V gene are SQVTM and ANQGSEA. With 3 bases clipped from V and 6 bases from J, the junction kept 9 bases outside the gene matches. The CDR3 runs 14 residues. The CDR3 protein is CSVDVSGSPFEQYF. The CDR3 DNA reads TGCAGCGTTGACGTTAGCGGGAGTCCCTTCGAGCAGTACTTC.

The chain employs TRBV6-4 and TRBJ2-3, with 11 bases aligning to TRBD2. The J segment lost 0 bases and the V segment lost 6 bases, leaving 2 bases of the junction unmatched. Germline assignment: CDR1 MRHNA and CDR2 SNTAGT. This CDR3 contains 15 residues. CDR3 in amino acids: CASSRTSGSTDTQYF. CDR3 nucleotide sequence: TGTGCCAGCAGCCGGACTAGCGGGAGCACAGATACGCAGTATTTT.

The V gene is TRBV9, the J gene TRBJ2-3, with D unresolved. CDR1 is SGDLS and CDR2 is YYNGEE in the germline V gene. The CDR3 has 15 amino acids. V lost 0 bases to trimming and J lost 3 bases, with 11 bases between them. The CDR3 bases are TGTGCCAGCAGCGTAGTACCTGCCGGGACAGATACGCAGTATTTT. Amino acid sequence: CASSVVPAGTDTQYF.

V is TRBV7-9 and J is TRBJ2-7; TRBD2 matches at 9 bases. Germline trimming cut 1 base from V and 6 bases from J; bases unmatched to any gene: 4. This CDR3 spans 14 amino acids. Looked up from germline, CDR1 is SEHNR and CDR2 is FQNEAQ (reference sequence). CDR3 protein: CASSLEGLALEQYF. The CDR3 DNA follows: TGTGCCAGCAGCTTAGAGGGACTAGCTCTCGAGCAGTACTTC.

The rearrangement joins TRBV28 to TRBJ1-1; 11 nucleotides agree with TRBD1. This CDR3 spans 14 amino acids. In germline, CDR1 is MDHEN, CDR2 SYDVKM. J was trimmed by 8 bases and V by 3 bases; bases with no gene match: 5. The CDR3 is CASSLRTGGREAFF. The CDR3 nucleotides read TGTGCCAGCAGTTTGCGGACAGGGGGCAGGGAAGCTTTCTTT. Full variable domain (outside the CDR3, taken from reference TRBV28 and TRBJ1-1): DVKVTQSSRYLVKRTGEKVFLECVQDMDHENMFWYRQDPGLGLRLIYFSYDVKMKEKGDIPEGYSVSREKKERFSLILESASTNQTSMYLCASSLRTGGREAFFGQGTRLTVV.

The chain combines TRBV9 with TRBJ2-1, with 10 bases identical to TRBD2. Trimming removed 0 bases from V and 4 bases from J; junction bases left unmatched: 4. CDR1 is SGDLS and CDR2 is YYNGEE in the germline V gene. CDR3 length: 16 amino acids. This CDR3 is CASSVGGTSAYNEQFF. DNA of the CDR3: TGTGCCAGCAGCGTAGGGGGGACTAGCGCATACAATGAGCAGTTCTTC.

V is TRBV18 and J is TRBJ2-5; 8 bases align to TRBD2. The CDR3 loop spans 16 amino acids. Trimming removed 2 bases from V and 4 bases from J; junction bases left unmatched: 9. Germline CDR1 KGHSH, CDR2 LQKENI. CDR3 DNA: TGTGCCAGCTCACCATATCCCGGGACTAGTGGAGAGACCCAGTACTTC. It codes for CASSPYPGTSGETQYF.

This clone appeared a few times. The chain links TRBV2 to TRBJ1-4, with a possible D match to TRBD1 (6 bases). Between the trimmed V and J ends, which lost 11 bases and 0 bases, there was a span of 16 bases. The CDR3 consists of 15 residues. The V gene's germline CDR1 is SNHLY and CDR2 FYNNEI. DNA of the CDR3: TGTGCCGGAAAACAGGGAAAGTCAACTAATGAAAAACTGTTTTTT. It specifies CAGKQGKSTNEKLFF.

The V and J genes are TRBV29-1 and TRBJ2-1, with 8 bases fitting TRBD2. Germline values: CDR1 SQVTM, CDR2 ANQGSEA. The junction had 15 bases not matched to a gene; V was cut back by 6 bases and J by 2 bases. The CDR3 is 17 residues long. CDR3 residues: CSVPHMASGPTYNEQFF. For the CDR3, the DNA is TGCAGCGTCCCACATATGGCTAGCGGGCCTACCTACAATGAGCAGTTCTTC.

This rearrangement joins TRBV4-3 to TRBJ2-7; 7 positions agree with TRBD2. The ends lost 0 bases at V and 3 bases at J; junction bases unmatched: 5. In germline, CDR1 is LGHNA, CDR2 YSLEER. The CDR3 runs to 15 residues. The CDR3 is CASSQDSSGGYEQYF. CDR3 DNA sequence: TGCGCCAGCAGCCAAGACTCTTCGGGAGGCTACGAGCAGTACTTC.

V gene TRBV28 combines with J gene TRBJ2-3, with 8 bases lining up with TRBD1. CDR3 length: 14 residues. The germline V gene encodes CDR1 MDHEN and CDR2 SYDVKM. Unmatched junction bases numbered 6, after V lost 5 bases and J lost 5 bases. CDR3 DNA: TGTGCCAGCAGTCGCAGGGGGCGCGGAGATACGCAGTATTTT. Translation: CASSRRGRGDTQYF.

The chain carries TRBV6-5 and TRBJ2-5, with D possibly matching TRBD1 (6 bases). Germline CDR1 reads MNHEY; CDR2 reads SVGAGI. The CDR3 runs to 13 residues. The germline V and J ends were trimmed by 2 bases and 5 bases, with 9 bases remaining between them. The chain's CDR3 is CASSYVQGETQYF. DNA of the CDR3: TGTGCCAGCAGTTACGTACAGGGCGAGACCCAGTACTTC.

This chain uses TRBV2 with TRBJ2-1; D ambiguous. V was shortened by 3 bases and J by 0 bases, with 9 bases between the two germline ends. Looked up from germline, CDR1 is SNHLY and CDR2 is FYNNEI. The CDR3 has 15 residues. Here the CDR3 reads CASSDSVSSYNEQFF. Written as DNA, the CDR3 is TGTGCCAGCAGTGATAGTGTGAGCTCCTACAATGAGCAGTTCTTC.

The chain has TRBV19 and TRBJ1-5, with TRBD1 matching over 9 bases. V was clipped by 7 bases and J by 1 base; unmatched bases: 14. The CDR3 is 18 amino acids. In germline, CDR1 is LNHDA, CDR2 SQIVND (reference sequence). The CDR3 DNA sequence: TGTGCCAGTACCGCCGGGACAGGGAGGTTGGGAAGCAATCAGCCCCAGCATTTT. Encoded protein: CASTAGTGRLGSNQPQHF.

The chain couples TRBV6-1 to TRBJ2-7; a weak D match, TRBD1 (5 bases). V lost 4 bases, J lost 5 bases, and 12 bases lay in between. This CDR3 is 13 amino acids long. Germline CDR1 is MNHNS and CDR2 is SASEGT. The CDR3 loop is CASSGQGTNEQYF. CDR3 nucleotides: TGTGCCAGCAGTGGTCAGGGTACCAACGAGCAGTACTTC.

V gene TRBV5-1 combines with J gene TRBJ2-7; D remains ambiguous. This CDR3 region has 16 residues. The V and J ends lost 0 bases and 2 bases respectively, with 15 bases between them. Germline CDR1 SGHRS, CDR2 YFSETQ. In DNA, the CDR3 is TGCGCCAGCAGCTTGGCGGCAGGCGAGATTCCCTACGAGCAGTACTTC. As protein: CASSLAAGEIPYEQYF.

The V and J genes are TRBV9 and TRBJ2-3; D is possibly TRBD1 (5 bases). The CDR3 contains 10 residues. Germline lookup yields CDR1 SGDLS and CDR2 YYNGEE. The V and J ends lost 6 bases and 6 bases respectively, with 5 bases between them. The CDR3 sequence is CASKGDTQYF. CDR3 sequence (DNA): TGTGCCAGCAAGGGGGATACGCAGTATTTT. The full variable domain, completed using reference TRBV9 and TRBJ2-3, is DSGVTQTPKHLITATGQRVTLRCSPRSGDLSVYWYQQSLDQGLQFLIQYYNGEERAKGNILERFSAQQFPDLHSELNLSSLELGDSALYFCASKGDTQYFGPGTRLTVL.

The V and J genes are TRBV28 and TRBJ2-7, with 7 bases lining up with TRBD2. The CDR3 totals 14 residues. The V gene's germline CDR1 is MDHEN and CDR2 SYDVKM. The junction had 5 bases not matched to a gene; V was cut back by 5 bases and J by 1 base. The CDR3 coding sequence is TGTGCCAGCAGTCAACCGCGGGGGTCCTACGAGCAGTACTTC. This sequence encodes CASSQPRGSYEQYF.

The CDR3 loop reads CAWSVRVTGYYNEQFF. The CDR3 DNA is TGTGCCTGGAGTGTACGGGTGACAGGGTACTACAATGAGCAGTTCTTC. The V and J genes are TRBV30 and TRBJ2-1; 7 nucleotides match TRBD1. This CDR3 spans 16 amino acids. V dropped 0 bases and J dropped 3; count of bases not matched to a gene: 8. The V gene's germline CDR1 is GTSNPN and CDR2 SVGIG (reference sequence).

The chain couples TRBV9 to TRBJ1-4; TRBD1 might be the D (6 bases). V dropped 4 bases and J dropped 5 bases, with 18 bases sitting between them. CDR1 and CDR2 (germline): SGDLS, YYNGEE. The CDR3 loop spans 16 amino acids. This chain's CDR3 is CASSPRGQNPNEKLFF. In DNA, the CDR3 is TGTGCCAGCAGCCCTCGAGGACAGAATCCGAATGAAAAACTGTTTTTT.